A single sample gave rise to the 14 T cell receptor beta chains below, sequenced in a study of T cells in Graves' hyperthyroidism and ophthalmopathy. From RNA transcripts, TCR beta CDR3 regions were amplified. In the first-round RT-PCR of the TCR CDR3, the HTBI primer set was used. MiXCR was run by TCRdb on the multiplex PCR reads, yielding one entry per CDR3 protein. The sample lists 640,000 or so distinct CDR3 sequences, 14% occurring once. Specimen: blood. The receptors were sampled from a woman younger than 30 with Graves' ophthalmopathy.

The chain recombines TRBV12-3 or TRBV12-4 with TRBJ2-1; TRBD1 agrees at 8 bases. The V segment lost 6 bases and the J segment 5 bases; nucleotides outside the gene matches: 6. This CDR3 is built from 14 residues. CDR3 DNA: TGTGCCAGCAGGACCGGGACAGGAGACAATGAGCAGTTCTTC. This codes for CASRTGTGDNEQFF.

Many counts were recorded for this clonotype. The rearrangement links TRBV2 to TRBJ1-2; D possibly corresponds to TRBD1 (5 bases). Trimming took off 1 base at V and 5 bases at J, with 14 bases between the two ends. This CDR3 region has 15 residues. The germline V gene encodes CDR1 SNHLY and CDR2 FYNNEI. Written as DNA, the CDR3 is TGTGCCAGCAGTGAAGAAGCCAGGGCCGGGTATGGCTACACCTTC. Translating gives CASSEEARAGYGYTF.

This clonotype was seen many times. The chain links TRBV12-3 or TRBV12-4 to TRBJ2-1; D perhaps matches TRBD2 (6 bases). The CDR3 length is 15 residues. The V and J ends lost 6 bases and 4 bases respectively, with 16 bases between them. CDR3 region: CASRSGTQTYNEQFF. The CDR3 DNA sequence: TGTGCCAGCAGGAGTGGGACTCAGACGTACAATGAGCAGTTCTTC.

This clonotype was seen ten or more times. V gene TRBV6-2 or TRBV6-3 combines with J gene TRBJ2-5; no clear D. V lost 1 base, J lost 4 bases, and 7 bases lay in between. Germline V lookup: CDR1 MNHEY, CDR2 SVGEGT. The CDR3 has 13 amino acids. The chain's CDR3 is CASSYLVRETQYF. In DNA, the CDR3 is TGTGCCAGCAGTTACTTGGTGAGAGAGACCCAGTACTTC.

This clonotype was observed many times. The chain links TRBV5-1 to TRBJ2-1; 9 nucleotides agree with TRBD2. The trim removed 0 bases at V and 9 bases at J, leaving 10 bases unmatched. CDR1 is SGHRS and CDR2 is YFSETQ in the germline V gene. The CDR3 runs 16 residues. The CDR3 coding sequence is TGCGCCAGCAGCTTGGTTGGTAGCGGGAGCGGAATTGAGCAGTTCTTC. Protein: CASSLVGSGSGIEQFF.

This clonotype was counted a few times. The chain is built from TRBV20-1 and TRBJ2-7; 11 bases are shared with TRBD2. Germline V CDR1 and CDR2: DFQATT, SNEGSKA (reference sequence). The CDR3 is made up of 18 amino acids. V was pared by 5 bases and J by 0 bases, with 15 bases of the junction left unmatched. CDR3 loop: CSALRQGGLADSSYEQYF. The CDR3, as DNA: TGCAGTGCTCTTCGACAGGGGGGACTAGCGGATAGCTCCTACGAGCAGTACTTC.

The chain joins TRBV4-1 to TRBJ2-7, with 10 nucleotides matching TRBD1. CDR3 length: 15 residues. Germline CDR1 reads MGHRA; CDR2 reads YSYEKL. With V trimmed by 3 bases and J by 2 bases, 4 bases remained unmatched. The CDR3 DNA is TGCGCCAGCAGCCATAGGGGGACAGGGGCCTACGAGCAGTACTTC. Protein product: CASSHRGTGAYEQYF.

This clonotype was picked up many times. The chain employs TRBV15 and TRBJ2-5; D is unresolved. V was cut by 3 bases and J by 1 base, with 3 bases left in between. The CDR3 has 12 residues. Per the germline V gene, CDR1 is LNHNV and CDR2 is YYDKDF (reference sequence). DNA for the CDR3: TGTGCCACCAGCAGGACCCAAGAGACCCAGTACTTC. The encoded protein is CATSRTQETQYF.

This clonotype was recorded many times. The genes are TRBV30 and TRBJ2-7; 7 bases map to TRBD1. This CDR3 is built from 13 residues. Germline V gene lookup returns CDR1 GTSNPN and CDR2 SVGIG (reference sequence). After removal of 1 base from V and 5 bases from J, the junction contained 5 bases not matched to a gene. In nucleotides, the CDR3 is TGTGCCTGGAGTGCCGACAGGGACCACGAGCAGTACTTC. Amino acids: CAWSADRDHEQYF.

The chain carries TRBV5-1 and TRBJ2-1, with 8 bases lining up with TRBD2. Germline assignment: CDR1 SGHRS and CDR2 YFSETQ. This CDR3 is 13 amino acids long. Trimming at V came to 0 bases and at J to 9 bases, leaving 2 bases not matched to a gene. The CDR3 DNA follows: TGCGCCAGCAGCTTGGCACTAGCGGTTGAGCAGTTCTTC. Protein: CASSLALAVEQFF.

V gene TRBV24-1 combines with J gene TRBJ2-3, with 9 bases aligning to TRBD2. This CDR3 comprises 19 residues. The J segment lost 0 bases and the V segment lost 3 bases, leaving 12 bases of the junction unmatched. Germline V gene data show CDR1 as KGHDR and CDR2 as SFDVKD. CDR3 bases: TGTGCCACCAGTGATCTTCGGGCTAGCGGGATGACGAGCACAGATACGCAGTATTTT. It is translated as CATSDLRASGMTSTDTQYF.

This clonotype was observed many times. The chain has TRBV15 and TRBJ1-1, with D possibly TRBD1 on 5 matching bases. CDR1 is LNHNV and CDR2 is YYDKDF in the germline V gene (reference sequence). The CDR3 has 12 residues. Trimming took 5 bases from V and 7 from J, leaving 11 bases between them. The chain's CDR3 is CATSRGTVEAFF. CDR3 DNA sequence: TGTGCCACCAGCCGCGGGACGGTTGAAGCTTTCTTT.

In its sample, this clonotype was seen many times. V is TRBV11-1 and J is TRBJ2-1; D uncertain. This CDR3 contains 17 residues. Germline assignment: CDR1 SGHAT and CDR2 FQDESV (reference sequence). The V end lost 5 bases, the J end lost 4 bases, and 21 bases lay between the germline ends. The CDR3 sequence is CASSPTKNAAPYNEQFF. DNA for the CDR3: TGTGCCAGCAGCCCCACCAAAAACGCGGCACCTTACAATGAGCAGTTCTTC.

This clonotype was seen at least ten times. The chain is built from TRBV2 and TRBJ1-1, with D hard to call. V lost 1 base, J lost 5 bases, and 11 bases lay in between. The CDR3 is made up of 14 amino acids. Germline assignment: CDR1 SNHLY and CDR2 FYNNEI. CDR3: CASSEGRMRTEAFF. DNA for the CDR3: TGTGCCAGCAGTGAAGGTAGGATGCGGACTGAAGCTTTCTTT. Combining the CDR3 with reference TRBV2 and TRBJ1-1 gives the whole variable domain EPEVTQTPSHQVTQMGQEVILRCVPISNHLYFYWYRQILGQKVEFLVSFYNNEISEKSEIFDDQFSVERPDGSNFTLKIRSTKLEDSAMYFCASSEGRMRTEAFFGQGTRLTVV.